This T cell receptor beta chain comes out of a study of T cells after yellow fever vaccination. Findings and caveats of the study: Subsequent booster samples again held most clones from primary vaccination (96% CD4, about 90% CD8).

TCRdb independently ran MiXCR on the 5' RACE reads; one entry per CDR3 protein. The table lists about 370,000 distinct CDR3 sequences, 11% of them singletons. CDR1 is SGDLS and CDR2 is YYNGEE in the germline V gene. V shed 3 bases, J shed 7 bases, and the junction held 8 bases outside the gene matches. This CDR3 contains 14 residues. Worth noting for this clonotype: The antigen is unknown.

This receptor was obtained from a young man who received the YFV17D yellow fever vaccine. The source material was PBMCs, sampled on the day of the first yellow fever vaccination. V and J are TRBV9 and TRBJ1-2; 8 bases are shared with TRBD1. In DNA form, the CDR3 reads TGTGCCAGCAGCGCCCAGAGGACAGGGAGTGGCTACACCTTC. Encoded protein: CASSAQRTGSGYTF.